This TCR beta chain appears in the sequencing data of a study of CD8 T cells in Susac syndrome. FACS enriched CD8+ TEMRA cells, while bulk CD8+ and CD4+ were negatively isolated. Random hexamers were used to reverse transcribe an amount of about 0.5 to 1 ug RNA. With immunoSEQ multiplex PCR, TCR beta CDR3 was amplified across 54 Vbeta and 13 Jbeta. TCRdb fed the immunoSEQ multiplex PCR reads into MiXCR, producing one record per CDR3 protein. Among about 160,000 distinct CDR3 sequences listed, around 96% were seen once. The CDR3 is 14 amino acids. V dropped 1 base and J dropped 1 base, with 3 bases sitting between them. Germline-derived CDR1 and CDR2 are SGHRS and YFSETQ.

Sequencing was done on a sample of CD4+ T cells from PBMCs. The chain has TRBV5-1 and TRBJ2-6; no definite D call. The TCR sequence derives from a human donor with Susac syndrome. The CDR3 is CASSLQSGANVLTF. As DNA, the CDR3 is TGCGCCAGCAGCTTGCAGTCTGGGGCCAACGTCCTGACTTTC.